The clone carrying this T cell receptor beta chain was seen only a few times. Trimming pared 4 bases from V and 7 bases from J, leaving 11 bases between. CDR3 length: 14 amino acids. Per germline, CDR1 SGHDN and CDR2 FVKESK. These data are taken from a study of blood T cell repertoires in COVID-19. Per the study methods: Using reference gene primer amplification, nucleated cell counts were estimated. Using immunoSEQ multiplex PCR, the repertoire was profiled, and TCRdb retains in-frame clones only, with some absent. V and J calls and clone size are given by that table; D and trimming were obtained from the DNA. The sample records about 410,000 clones, about 88% being singletons.

The rearrangement links TRBV14 to TRBJ1-6, with D hard to call. The sample comprised peripheral blood. The source of this sequence is a woman in her thirties or forties with COVID-19, enrolled during active disease. CDR3 nucleotides: TGTGCCAGCAGCCTCGGTCCACAGAATTCACCCCTCCACTTT. Translation: CASSLGPQNSPLHF.